The following is a T cell receptor beta chain sequence with its context. This entry belongs to a study of T cell responses to AZD1222 COVID-19 vaccine. Germline V gene data show CDR1 as KGHDR and CDR2 as SFDVKD. The CDR3 is made up of 11 amino acids. The V and J ends lost 3 bases and 6 bases respectively, with 4 bases between them. Clones were read by immunoSEQ multiplex PCR, and TCRdb kept only the in-frame ones, dropping some. The data contain fewer than 200,000 clones, roughly 92% of them singletons. This sequence was found in an adult in good health. Sequences were derived from peripheral blood, sampled on day 0 of AZD1222 vaccination. J is TRBJ1-2 and V is TRBV24-1; no clear D gene. Here the CDR3 DNA reads TGTGCCACCAGTGATGACCATGGCTACACCTTC. Amino acids: CATSDDHGYTF.